Detailed here is one TCR beta chain. Germline CDR1 reads SGHNT; CDR2 reads YYREEE (reference sequence). This CDR3 comprises 17 residues. V lost 0 bases to trimming and J lost 4 bases; unmatched junction nucleotides: 10. This sample was taken from a study of technical replicates of blood from a few donors. Repertoires were generated with immunoSEQ multiplex PCR, while TCRdb's copy carries only in-frame clones and drops some. The profile covers some 15,000 clones, with about 79% appearing a single time and over 9.5% taken by the ten largest. What was sequenced was PBMCs. The clonotype was recovered from a human donor in good health. Some clones in this sample may be carry-over from other donors' samples. The genes are TRBV5-4 and TRBJ2-3; 8 positions agree with TRBD2. CDR3 protein: CASSLASGYWGPDTQYF. In DNA, the CDR3 is TGTGCCAGCAGCTTGGCTAGCGGGTATTGGGGCCCAGATACGCAGTATTTT.